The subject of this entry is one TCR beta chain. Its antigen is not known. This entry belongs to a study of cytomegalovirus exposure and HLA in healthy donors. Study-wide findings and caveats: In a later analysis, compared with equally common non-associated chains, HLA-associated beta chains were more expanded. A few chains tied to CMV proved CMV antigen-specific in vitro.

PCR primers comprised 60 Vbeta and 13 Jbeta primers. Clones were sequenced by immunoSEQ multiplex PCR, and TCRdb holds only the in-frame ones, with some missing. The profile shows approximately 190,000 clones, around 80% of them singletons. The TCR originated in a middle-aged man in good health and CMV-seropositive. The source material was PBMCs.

This CDR3 reads CASSLVAGAVDTQYF. DNA for the CDR3: TGTGCCAGCAGCTTGGTAGCGGGGGCGGTAGATACGCAGTATTTT. The chain joins TRBV7-9 to TRBJ2-3, with 9 positions matching TRBD2. The J segment lost 5 bases and the V segment lost 3 bases, leaving 6 bases of the junction unmatched. There are 15 residues in the CDR3. CDR1 is SEHNR and CDR2 is FQNEAQ in the germline V gene (reference sequence).